This T cell receptor beta chain was obtained from a study of human T cells and chemical hapten exposure. Whole-study results and caveats: TCRs above 1 in 1000 frequency stayed constant with DPC sensitization.

The time point: patch test 2, 6 weeks after DPC sensitization. Indicated treatment: therapeutic diphenylcyclopropenone sensitization with weekly scalp DPC. Donors were 18 to 70-year-old alopecia patients suitable for DPC. Unfractionated whole blood yielded the extracted total RNA. This clonotype was picked up a small number of times. The target antigen is unknown. The CDR3 has 14 amino acids. V shed 6 bases and J shed 0 bases, with 12 bases lying between them. Each CDR3 protein is one row after TCRdb ran MiXCR on the RACE reads. The data contain 95,000 or so distinct CDR3 sequences, roughly 10% of them singletons.

The J gene is TRBJ2-7, the V gene TRBV12-3 or TRBV12-4; D is tentatively TRBD1 or TRBD2 (6 bases each). The sequence was collected from a middle-aged woman with alopecia areata. Some clones in this sample may be carry-over from other donors' samples. The sample here was whole blood, taken in connection with sensitization to the hapten diphenylcyclopropenone (DPC). CDR3 DNA sequence: TGTGCCAGCAGCCGAGGGGGGAGCTCCTACGAGCAGTACTTC. Translating it yields CASSRGGSSYEQYF.